Described below is a single TCR beta chain sequence and its context. In this sample, this clone turned up once. This receptor's antigen is unknown. No base-level quality is on record; no much larger clone is a single base apart. This entry comes from a study of blood T cell repertoires in COVID-19 (dated by TCRdb to about 2020). Turning to the overall study: Collaborator samples came from the United States, Italy and Spain and covered acute and convalescent phases of COVID-19. The prospective study material was composed of cDNA or gDNA derived from T cells, B-cell-depleted T cells, or PBMCs. The dataset comprised deeply sampled blood TCRbeta repertoires from subjects exposed to, actively infected with, or recovered from COVID-19. The repertoires were released in a freely available public database intended as a resource for research on the immune response to SARS-CoV-2. The samples were drawn from two sources: the first 160 participants of the ongoing ImmuneRACE study, and over 950 subjects contributed by 6 global collaborators. A de-identified subject ID, COVID-19 status, age in years and sex were almost always included in the sample metadata. HLA class I and class II types, where available, came from metadata supplied by the sample provider rather than from assay-based typing.

V and J are trimmed by 6 bases and 3 bases, and the gene matches miss 9 bases of the junction. As encoded in the germline V gene, CDR1 is SQVTM while CDR2 is ANQGSEA. The CDR3 holds 14 amino acids from the cysteine to the phenylalanine. Kept here is only the CDR3 DNA, which spans 42 bases and is read in frame from base 1. The immunoSEQ Assay, a bias-controlled multiplex PCR, was used to amplify TCRbeta CDR3 regions from genomic DNA. In the paper's pipeline: The number of nucleated cells in each sample was estimated by amplification of reference gene primers within the assay. To quantify the absolute abundance of each unique TCRbeta CDR3 rearrangement, sequence reads were collapsed and filtered. For each sample, productive Simpson clonality was calculated as the square root of Simpson's diversity index across productive rearrangements. TCRdb re-hosts the immuneACCESS table, in-frame sequences only. Its copies lack some clones; in the studies checked, an unresolved V gene accounts for under half of them, and the cause for the rest is not known. The DNA gave D and trimming, while V, J and clone size come from that table. The sample has around 200,000 clones on record, approximately 84% of them singletons. The top ten hold 4.4% of the sample.

Whole blood was collected in K2EDTA tubes by collaborating institutions according to the institutions' own protocols. Collaborator samples were shipped for TCRbeta analysis as frozen whole blood, isolated PBMCs, or DNA extracted from either sample type. Study-level results and caveats: Clinical and demographic metadata were provided uncurated, with the amount varying by source and participant.

This receptor was taken from a man in his forties or fifties with acute or convalescent COVID-19. The V and J genes are TRBV29-1 and TRBJ2-7; the junction holds 9 bases that match TRBD2. Sequencing was carried out using peripheral blood. CDR3 sequence: CSVSTSGTNYEQYF. The DNA sequence is as follows: TGCAGCGTGTCGACTAGCGGAACTAACTACGAGCAGTACTTC.